These 15 T cell receptor beta chains share one sample of origin, sequenced in a study of OX40 agonist ivuxolimab in advanced cancers. The method was immunoSEQ multiplex PCR; TCRdb's version includes in-frame clones alone and lacks a portion of them. This table has about 53,000 clones, about 88% appearing once. Sequencing was performed on CD4+ or CD8+ T cells sorted from blood, taken in a trial of the OX40 agonist ivuxolimab. Receptor source: an adult with an advanced solid tumor such as melanoma, head and neck, liver or kidney cancer.

The V call is TRBV9, the J call TRBJ2-3, with D perhaps TRBD2 (5 bases). The germline gives CDR1 SGDLS, CDR2 YYNGEE. The CDR3 length is 15 residues. Trimming stripped 0 bases from V and 3 bases from J, with 11 bases between. Here the CDR3 reads CASSVGGSETDTQYF. The CDR3 DNA follows: TGTGCCAGCAGCGTAGGTGGTAGCGAAACAGATACGCAGTATTTT.

The V and J genes are TRBV28 and TRBJ2-7, with a tentative D call TRBD2 (6 bases). Trimming pared 3 bases from V and 7 bases from J, leaving 7 bases between. CDR1 and CDR2 from the germline V gene are MDHEN and SYDVKM. CDR3 length equals 11 residues. The CDR3 is CASSFGGEQYF. The CDR3 DNA is TGTGCCAGCAGTTTCGGAGGGGAGCAGTACTTC.

This chain uses TRBV7-2 with TRBJ1-2; D not certain. V was pared by 7 bases and J by 5 bases, with 17 bases between. Germline V gene sequence: CDR1 SGHTA, CDR2 FQGNSA. The CDR3 extends over 14 amino acids. The CDR3 region has the DNA TGTGCCAGCACCCCCCTCGGCCGGGTGTATGGCTACACCTTC. Encoded protein: CASTPLGRVYGYTF.

The V call is TRBV7-6, the J call TRBJ2-5; no definite D call. There are 13 residues in the CDR3. Trimming cost V 11 bases and J 10 bases, with 23 bases left between them. Germline V gives CDR1 SGHVS, CDR2 FNYEAQ. The CDR3 region has the DNA TGTGCCGGTTGGCGCACCTCAGGCCCTAACCAGTACTTC. Translating gives CAGWRTSGPNQYF.

The V gene is TRBV5-1, the J gene TRBJ2-5; tentative D call: TRBD2 (6 bases). The V gene lost 0 bases and the J gene lost 4 bases, with 10 bases spanning the gap. The CDR3 has 14 residues. The germline V gene has CDR1 SGHRS and CDR2 YFSETQ. As DNA, the CDR3 is TGCGCCAGCAGCTTGGCTAGCGCTCGAGAGACCCAGTACTTC. It translates to CASSLASARETQYF.

The chain recombines TRBV5-8 with TRBJ1-2; no clear D gene. V shed 1 base and J shed 7 bases, with 11 bases lying between them. The germline CDR1 and CDR2 sequences are SGHTS and YDEGEE. The CDR3 is 13 residues long. The CDR3 region has the DNA TGTGCCAGCAGCTTGCCCGGTACTAGTGGCTACACCTTC. It codes for CASSLPGTSGYTF.

CDR3 bases: TGTGCCAGCAGCATCCAAACAGTGGGAGCTAACTATGGCTACACCTTC. Its protein is CASSIQTVGANYGYTF. V usage is TRBV14 and J usage is TRBJ1-2; D is uncertain. Germline V gene data show CDR1 as SGHDN and CDR2 as FVKESK. This CDR3 has 16 amino acids. Trimming pared 5 bases from V and 0 bases from J, leaving 16 bases between.

The chain recombines TRBV5-1 with TRBJ2-1, with D perhaps assigned TRBD1 or TRBD2 (5 bases each). V was pared by 2 bases and J by 8 bases, with 14 bases between. The CDR3 runs to 14 residues. Germline lookup yields CDR1 SGHRS and CDR2 YFSETQ. The CDR3 is CASSFSSMGDEQFF. The DNA of the CDR3 is TGCGCCAGCAGCTTCTCCTCTATGGGGGATGAGCAGTTCTTC.

This sequence joins TRBV27 and TRBJ1-2; no definite D call. V dropped 0 bases and J dropped 7 bases, with 15 bases sitting between them. Germline V gene data show CDR1 as MNHEY and CDR2 as SMNVEV (reference sequence). The CDR3 runs to 15 residues. The CDR3 coding sequence is TGTGCCAGCAGTTTATCGAGGGCAGTGCTGGGTGGCTACACCTTC. This codes for CASSLSRAVLGGYTF.

The count of this clone is one. This chain connects TRBV27 to TRBJ2-3; 7 bases are shared with TRBD2. The ends lost 5 bases at V and 2 bases at J; junction bases unmatched: 4. The CDR3 length is 14 residues. CDR1 MNHEY and CDR2 SMNVEV come from the germline V gene (reference sequence). The CDR3 loop is CASSLRDYTDTQYF. CDR3 bases: TGTGCCAGCAGTCTCCGGGACTACACAGATACGCAGTATTTT.

Comments on this clone: Other DNA sequences from this sample encode an identical CDR3 as well. The chain uses TRBV6-5 and TRBJ1-5; possibly TRBD1 for D (6 bases). CDR1 is MNHEY and CDR2 is SVGAGI in the germline V gene. This CDR3 is built from 15 residues. V was pared by 4 bases and J by 6 bases, with 16 bases between. CDR3 protein: CASSSVRGALQPQHF. The CDR3 DNA follows: TGTGCCAGCAGTTCCGTTCGGGGGGCCCTTCAGCCCCAGCATTTT.

This sequence joins TRBV10-3 and TRBJ1-5, with D possibly TRBD1 on 6 matching bases. Germline lookup yields CDR1 ENHRY and CDR2 SYGVKD. V lost 6 bases and J lost 1, with 10 bases in between. This CDR3 contains 14 residues. CDR3 sequence: CAISGGQSNQPQHF. The CDR3 region has the DNA TGTGCCATCAGCGGTGGACAGAGCAATCAGCCCCAGCATTTT.

This clone was counted a few times. J is TRBJ1-5 and V is TRBV18; D call uncertain. Germline V gene data show CDR1 as KGHSH and CDR2 as LQKENI. Between the trimmed V and J ends, which lost 6 bases and 8 bases, there was a span of 11 bases. This CDR3 has 12 amino acids. As DNA, the CDR3 is TGTGCCAGCTCTCGGGAGTCAGAGCCCCAGCATTTT. Translation: CASSRESEPQHF.

The chain joins TRBV7-8 to TRBJ1-1; D remains ambiguous. The CDR3 is 15 residues long. Trimming took off 5 bases at V and 4 bases at J, with 17 bases between the two ends. Germline V gene data show CDR1 as SGHVS and CDR2 as FQNEAQ. As DNA, the CDR3 is TGTGCCAGCAGCCCCCCTAGGAGGGTCGGCACTGAAGCTTTCTTT. The encoded protein is CASSPPRRVGTEAFF.

The gene calls are TRBV28 and TRBJ2-5; D possibly corresponds to TRBD2 (7 bases). The DNA end is a closer match to TRBJ2-7, so the J assignment may be wrong. The CDR3 runs to 14 residues. CDR1 is MDHEN, CDR2 SYDVKM, per germline. CDR3 region: CASAGGQTTYEQYF. Here the CDR3 DNA reads TGTGCCAGCGCCGGGGGGCAAACTACCTACGAGCAGTACTTC.